The clone carrying this TCR beta chain was counted ten times or more. Its antigen is currently unknown. This sample is drawn from a study of molecular identifiers for immune sequencing clone quantification. Findings of the study overall: Naive cells had under 1% of molecules in clones above 20 RNA copies, effectors over 99%.

Naive CD8 T cells were sorted as CD8+CD4-CCR7+CD45RA+. Bulk libraries came from a prior protocol with listed TCR primers. From the PCR reads, TCRdb called clonotypes with MiXCR, one entry per CDR3 protein. The table records about half a million distinct CDR3 sequences, roughly 23% of them present only once. The TCR originated in a human donor in good health. Some libraries in this study had Jurkat cell RNA spiked in. Source material: naive CD8+ T cells from blood, with Jurkat cell RNA spiked in. Subset given: FACS-sorted CD8+CD4-CCR7+CD45RA+ naive T cells.

CDR3 in amino acids: CASSAQGDTGELFF. As DNA, the CDR3 is TGTGCCAGCAGCGCACAGGGGGACACCGGGGAGCTGTTTTTT. The chain links TRBV3-1 to TRBJ2-2; 8 nucleotides match TRBD1. The length of the CDR3 is 14 residues. V lost 5 bases to trimming and J lost 3 bases; unmatched junction nucleotides: 2. Germline V gene lookup returns CDR1 LGHDT and CDR2 YNNKEL (reference sequence).